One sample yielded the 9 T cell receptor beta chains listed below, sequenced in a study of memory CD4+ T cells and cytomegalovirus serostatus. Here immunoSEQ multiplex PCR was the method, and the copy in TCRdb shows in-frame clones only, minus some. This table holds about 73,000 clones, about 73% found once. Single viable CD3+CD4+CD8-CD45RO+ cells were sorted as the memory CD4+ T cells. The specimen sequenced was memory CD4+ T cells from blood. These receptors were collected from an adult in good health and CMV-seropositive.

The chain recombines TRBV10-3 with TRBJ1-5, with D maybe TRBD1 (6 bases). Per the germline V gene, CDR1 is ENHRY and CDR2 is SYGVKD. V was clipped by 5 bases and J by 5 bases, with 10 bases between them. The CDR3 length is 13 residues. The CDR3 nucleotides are TGTGCCATCAGTACAGGGAGGGATCAGCCCCAGCATTTT. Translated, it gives CAISTGRDQPQHF.

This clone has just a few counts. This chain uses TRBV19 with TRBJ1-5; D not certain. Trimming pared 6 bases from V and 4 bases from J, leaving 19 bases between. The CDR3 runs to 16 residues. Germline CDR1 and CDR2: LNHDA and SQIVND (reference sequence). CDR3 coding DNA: TGTGCCAGTAGCCCCGTATCTGGGGAAGTTAATCAGCCCCAGCATTTT. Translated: CASSPVSGEVNQPQHF.

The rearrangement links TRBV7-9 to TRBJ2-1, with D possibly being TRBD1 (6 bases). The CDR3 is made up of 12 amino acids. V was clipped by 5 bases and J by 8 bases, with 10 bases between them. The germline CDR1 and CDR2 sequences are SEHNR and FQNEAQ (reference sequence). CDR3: CASSLQGYEQFF. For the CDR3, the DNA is TGTGCCAGCAGCCTACAGGGATATGAGCAGTTCTTC.

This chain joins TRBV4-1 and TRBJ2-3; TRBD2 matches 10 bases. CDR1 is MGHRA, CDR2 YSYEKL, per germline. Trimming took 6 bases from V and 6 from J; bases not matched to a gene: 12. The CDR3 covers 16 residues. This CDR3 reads CASSDERGGRRDTQYF. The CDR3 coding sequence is TGCGCCAGCAGTGACGAGCGGGGGGGCCGCAGGGATACGCAGTATTTT.

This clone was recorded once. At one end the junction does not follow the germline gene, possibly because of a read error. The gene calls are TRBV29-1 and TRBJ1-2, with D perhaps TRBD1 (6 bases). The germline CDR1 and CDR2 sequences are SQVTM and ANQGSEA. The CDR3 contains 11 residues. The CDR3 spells CSVETRGAVYF. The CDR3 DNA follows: TGCAGCGTTGAAACGAGGGGGGCAGTTTACTTC.

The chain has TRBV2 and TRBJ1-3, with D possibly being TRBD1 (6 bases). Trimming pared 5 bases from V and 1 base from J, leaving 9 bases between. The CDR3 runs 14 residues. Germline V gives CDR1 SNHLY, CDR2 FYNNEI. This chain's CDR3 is CASSLQGSGNTIYF. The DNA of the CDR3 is TGTGCCAGCAGTCTCCAGGGGTCTGGAAACACCATATATTTT.

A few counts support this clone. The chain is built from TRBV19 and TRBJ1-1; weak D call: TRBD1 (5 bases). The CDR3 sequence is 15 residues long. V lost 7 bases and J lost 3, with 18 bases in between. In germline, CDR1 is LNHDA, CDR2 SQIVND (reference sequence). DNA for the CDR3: TGTGCCAGTACCGGGGTGAGGGGTTTGGACACTGAAGCTTTCTTT. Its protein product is CASTGVRGLDTEAFF.

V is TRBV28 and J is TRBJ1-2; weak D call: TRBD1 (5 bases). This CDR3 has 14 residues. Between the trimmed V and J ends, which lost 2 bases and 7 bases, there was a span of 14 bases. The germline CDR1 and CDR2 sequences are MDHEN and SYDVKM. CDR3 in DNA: TGTGCCAGCAGTTTACTAGGGGCCCAGGGTGGCTACACCTTC. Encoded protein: CASSLLGAQGGYTF.

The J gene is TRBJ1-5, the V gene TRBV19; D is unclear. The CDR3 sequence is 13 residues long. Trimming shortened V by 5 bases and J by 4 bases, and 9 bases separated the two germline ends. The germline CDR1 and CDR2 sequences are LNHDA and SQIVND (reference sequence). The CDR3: CASSPGPNQPQHF. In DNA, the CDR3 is TGTGCCAGTAGTCCGGGCCCTAATCAGCCCCAGCATTTT. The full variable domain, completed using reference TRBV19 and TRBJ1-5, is DGGITQSPKYLFRKEGQNVTLSCEQNLNHDAMYWYRQDPGQGLRLIYYSQIVNDFQKGDIAEGYSVSREKKESFPLTVTSAQKNPTAFYLCASSPGPNQPQHFGDGTRLSIL.